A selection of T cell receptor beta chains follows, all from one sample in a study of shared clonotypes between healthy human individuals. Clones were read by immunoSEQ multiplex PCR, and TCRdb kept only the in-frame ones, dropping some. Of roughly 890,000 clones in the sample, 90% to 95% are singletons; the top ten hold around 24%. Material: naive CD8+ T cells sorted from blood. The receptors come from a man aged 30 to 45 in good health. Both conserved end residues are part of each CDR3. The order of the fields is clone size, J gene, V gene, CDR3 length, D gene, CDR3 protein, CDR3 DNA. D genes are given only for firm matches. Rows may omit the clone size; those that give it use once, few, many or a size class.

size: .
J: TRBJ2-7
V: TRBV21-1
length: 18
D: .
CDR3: CASSKALGEGRGSYEQYF
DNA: TGTGCCAGCAGCAAAGCGCTAGGGGAGGGCCGAGGTTCCTACGAGCAGTACTTC

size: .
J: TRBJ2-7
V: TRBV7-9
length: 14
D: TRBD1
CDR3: CASSSGQAPYEQYF
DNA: TGTGCCAGCAGCTCCGGACAGGCGCCTTACGAGCAGTACTTC

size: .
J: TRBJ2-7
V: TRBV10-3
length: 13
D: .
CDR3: CAISRGTYYEQYF
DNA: TGTGCCATCAGTCGGGGGACCTACTACGAGCAGTACTTC

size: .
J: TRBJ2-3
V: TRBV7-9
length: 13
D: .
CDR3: CASRAENTDTQYF
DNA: TGTGCCAGCAGGGCGGAAAACACAGATACGCAGTATTTT

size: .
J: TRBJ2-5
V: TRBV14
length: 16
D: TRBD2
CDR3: CASSYTAGGIGETQYF
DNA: TGTGCCAGCAGCTACACAGCGGGAGGGATAGGAGAGACCCAGTACTTC

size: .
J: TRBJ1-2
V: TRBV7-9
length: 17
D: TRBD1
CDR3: CASRNMGQGAAYYGYTF
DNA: TGTGCCAGCAGGAATATGGGACAGGGGGCGGCTTACTATGGCTACACCTTC

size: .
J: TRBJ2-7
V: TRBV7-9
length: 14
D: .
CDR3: CASSLGTARDEQYF
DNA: TGTGCCAGCAGCTTGGGCACCGCGAGGGACGAGCAGTACTTC

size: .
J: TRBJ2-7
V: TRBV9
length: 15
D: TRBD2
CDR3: CASSPRTSEPYEQYF
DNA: TGTGCCAGCAGCCCGCGGACTAGCGAGCCCTACGAGCAGTACTTC

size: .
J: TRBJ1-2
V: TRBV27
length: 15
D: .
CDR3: CASSPLRGTNYGYTF
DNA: TGTGCCAGCAGTCCCCTCCGTGGCACTAACTATGGCTACACCTTC

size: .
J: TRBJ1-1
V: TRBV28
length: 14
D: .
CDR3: CASSTTRMNTEAFF
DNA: TGTGCCAGCAGCACTACTCGGATGAACACTGAAGCTTTCTTT

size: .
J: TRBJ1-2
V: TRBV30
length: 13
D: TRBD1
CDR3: CAWSGQGLGDSYF
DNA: TGTGCCTGGAGTGGTCAGGGGCTTGGGGACAGCTACTTC

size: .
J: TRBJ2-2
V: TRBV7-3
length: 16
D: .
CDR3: CASSPRVPTDTGELFF
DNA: TGTGCCAGCAGCCCTAGGGTACCGACGGACACCGGGGAGCTGTTTTTT

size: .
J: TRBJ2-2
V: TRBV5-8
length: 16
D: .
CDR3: CASSRSTGWSTGELFF
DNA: TGTGCCAGCAGCCGTTCGACGGGATGGAGCACCGGGGAGCTGTTTTTT

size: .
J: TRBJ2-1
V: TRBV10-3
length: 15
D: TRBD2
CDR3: CAISVGLAGVEEQFF
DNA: TGTGCCATCAGTGTCGGACTAGCGGGAGTCGAGGAGCAGTTCTTC

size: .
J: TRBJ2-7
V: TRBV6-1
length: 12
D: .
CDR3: CASSVGYYEQYF
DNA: TGTGCCAGCAGTGTCGGTTACTACGAGCAGTACTTC

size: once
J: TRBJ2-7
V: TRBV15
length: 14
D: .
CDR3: CATSRAGSSYEQYF
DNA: TGTGCCACCAGCAGAGCAGGGAGCTCCTACGAGCAGTACTTC

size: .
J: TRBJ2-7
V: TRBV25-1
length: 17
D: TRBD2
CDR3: CASSPRLAGVSSYEQYF
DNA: TGTGCCAGCAGCCCACGACTAGCGGGAGTTAGTTCCTACGAGCAGTACTTC

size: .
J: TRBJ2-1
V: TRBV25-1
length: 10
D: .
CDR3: CASSENEQFF
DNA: TGTGCCAGCAGTGAGAATGAGCAGTTCTTC

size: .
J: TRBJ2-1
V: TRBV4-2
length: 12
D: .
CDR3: CASSPPGNEQFF
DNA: TGTGCCAGCAGCCCACCGGGGAATGAGCAGTTCTTC

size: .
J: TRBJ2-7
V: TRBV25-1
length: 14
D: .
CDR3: CASSGGRSSYEQYF
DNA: TGTGCCAGCAGCGGGGGCCGAAGCTCCTACGAGCAGTACTTC

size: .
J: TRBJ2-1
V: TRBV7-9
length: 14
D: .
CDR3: CASSRRPLGDEQFF
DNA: TGTGCCAGCAGTCGTCGACCATTGGGGGATGAGCAGTTCTTC

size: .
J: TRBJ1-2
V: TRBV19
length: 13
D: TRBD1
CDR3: CASSDRVDYGYTF
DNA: TGTGCCAGTAGCGACAGGGTAGATTATGGCTACACCTTC

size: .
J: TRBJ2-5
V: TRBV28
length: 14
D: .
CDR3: CASSSDSPKETQYF
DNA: TGTGCCAGCAGTTCGGACAGTCCTAAAGAGACCCAGTACTTC

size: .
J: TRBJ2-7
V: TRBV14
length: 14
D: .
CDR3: CASSQEFGVHEQYF
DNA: TGTGCCAGCAGCCAAGAGTTTGGGGTTCACGAGCAGTACTTC

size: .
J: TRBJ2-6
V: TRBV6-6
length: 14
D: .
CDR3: CASTLSSGANVLTF
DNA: TGTGCCAGCACCTTAAGCTCTGGGGCCAACGTCCTGACTTTC

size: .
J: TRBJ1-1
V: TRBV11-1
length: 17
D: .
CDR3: CASSFPKQGFLNTEAFF
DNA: TGTGCCAGCAGCTTTCCTAAGCAGGGGTTCTTGAACACTGAAGCTTTCTTT

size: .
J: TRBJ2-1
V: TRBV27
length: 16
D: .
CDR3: CASSLGGSVRYNEQFF
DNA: TGTGCCAGCAGTTTAGGAGGTAGCGTGAGATACAATGAGCAGTTCTTC

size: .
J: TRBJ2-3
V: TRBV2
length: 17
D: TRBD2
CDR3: CASSEEDGRARDDTQYF
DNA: TGTGCCAGCAGTGAAGAAGACGGGAGGGCCAGGGATGATACGCAGTATTTT

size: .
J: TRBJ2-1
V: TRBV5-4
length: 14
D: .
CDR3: CASSSEYRVYEQFF
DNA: TGTGCCAGCAGCTCGGAATATCGGGTCTATGAGCAGTTCTTC